These T cell receptor beta chains were read from a single sample in a study of blood T cell repertoires in COVID-19. Data came from immunoSEQ multiplex PCR; TCRdb stores just in-frame clones and leaves some out. In the table there are 330,000 or so clones, over 75% of which are singletons. The sequenced sample consisted of PBMCs or T cells enriched from blood (not recorded which). These TCRs come from a man aged 35 to 55 in a cohort exposed to, infected with or recovered from COVID-19 (not recorded which). The CDR3 runs from the conserved cysteine through the conserved F or W. D genes are given only for firm matches. The size of a clone is reported for some rows only, either as once, few or many, or as a class for expanded clones.

d_gene	v_gene	j_gene	abundance	CDR3aa	CDR3nt
NA	TRBV29-1	TRBJ2-3	NA	CSVTRDYTQYF	TGCAGCGTTACTAGGGACTATACGCAGTATTTT
TRBD1	TRBV7-9	TRBJ2-5	NA	CASSLRTGGPETQYF	TGTGCCAGCAGCTTAAGGACAGGGGGTCCAGAGACCCAGTACTTC
NA	TRBV7-2	TRBJ1-2	few	CASSLGLTASRGYTF	TGTGCCAGCAGCTTAGGCCTGACAGCGTCCCGTGGCTACACCTTC
NA	TRBV6-5	TRBJ1-2	NA	CASGYRDTDYGYTF	TGTGCCAGCGGGTACCGGGACACGGACTATGGCTACACCTTC
NA	TRBV5-1	TRBJ1-1	NA	CASSLESGGRTEAFF	TGCGCCAGCAGCTTGGAGTCGGGAGGTCGGACTGAAGCTTTCTTT
TRBD2	TRBV7-9	TRBJ2-1	few	CASSFELAGGYNEQFF	TGTGCCAGCAGCTTTGAACTAGCGGGAGGTTACAATGAGCAGTTCTTC
NA	TRBV5-6	TRBJ2-7	NA	CASSSYRVDEQYF	TGTGCCAGCAGCTCCTACAGGGTTGACGAGCAGTACTTC
TRBD2	TRBV2	TRBJ2-1	NA	CASRMIAGPSSYNEQFF	TGTGCCAGCAGAATGATAGCGGGTCCAAGCTCCTACAATGAGCAGTTCTTC
TRBD2	TRBV3-1/TRBV3-2	TRBJ2-3	NA	CASSQHHTSGRSDTQYF	TGTGCCAGCAGCCAACACCATACTAGCGGGAGATCAGATACGCAGTATTTT
TRBD2	TRBV5-1	TRBJ2-5	NA	CASSLGLAGRETQYF	TGCGCCAGCAGCTTGGGACTAGCGGGGAGAGAGACCCAGTACTTC
NA	TRBV6-1	TRBJ2-7	NA	CASSGGDWTGSSYEQYF	TGTGCCAGCAGTGGTGGGGATTGGACGGGAAGCTCCTACGAGCAGTACTTC
TRBD1	TRBV11-2	TRBJ2-1	NA	CASSYPGQGDNEQFF	TGTGCCAGCAGCTATCCGGGACAGGGGGACAATGAGCAGTTCTTC
TRBD2	TRBV7-9	TRBJ2-7	NA	CASSSTKREYSQREQYF	TGTGCCAGCAGCTCGACTAAGCGGGAGTATTCCCAACGCGAGCAGTACTTC
TRBD1	TRBV5-1	TRBJ2-7	NA	CASSPGQGSSYEQYF	TGCGCCAGCAGCCCGGGACAGGGCTCCTCCTACGAGCAGTACTTC
TRBD1	TRBV6-5	TRBJ1-4	NA	CASRGTGTNEKLFF	TGTGCCAGCAGAGGGACAGGCACCAATGAAAAACTGTTTTTT
TRBD2	TRBV7-2	TRBJ2-6	NA	CASSLSLAGAAGANVLTF	TGTGCCAGCAGCTTATCACTAGCGGGAGCCGCTGGGGCCAACGTCCTGACTTTC
TRBD1	TRBV6-5	TRBJ2-5	NA	CASTWTGGKTQYF	TGTGCCAGTACATGGACAGGGGGGAAGACCCAGTACTTC
NA	TRBV20-1	TRBJ1-2	NA	CSAILNYGYTF	TGCAGCGCGATTTTGAACTATGGCTACACCTTC
TRBD1	TRBV11-2	TRBJ1-2	NA	CASSTSGTGFNYGYTF	TGTGCCAGCAGCACATCCGGGACAGGGTTTAACTATGGCTACACCTTC
NA	TRBV19	TRBJ2-2	NA	CASSIYGGDTGELFF	TGTGCCAGTAGTATCTATGGCGGGGACACCGGGGAGCTGTTTTTT
TRBD1	TRBV6-5	TRBJ1-5	NA	CASTSGTDPRPQHF	TGTGCCAGCACATCCGGGACAGACCCAAGGCCCCAGCATTTT
NA	TRBV10-1	TRBJ2-7	NA	CASSSSLITYEQYF	TGCGCCAGCAGCTCTAGCCTTATTACCTACGAGCAGTACTTC
NA	TRBV7-7	TRBJ2-5	NA	CASSLYRSSLETQYF	TGTGCCAGCAGCTTATACCGGTCCTCGTTAGAGACCCAGTACTTC
TRBD2	TRBV30	TRBJ2-1	NA	CAWRTSDHHNEQFF	TGTGCCTGGAGAACTAGCGACCACCACAATGAGCAGTTCTTC
TRBD1	TRBV6-5	TRBJ1-4	NA	CASSPDRLGEKLFF	TGTGCCAGCAGTCCGGACAGGCTAGGAGAAAAACTGTTTTTT
TRBD2	TRBV5-4	TRBJ2-1	NA	CASSLTSGSTNEQFF	TGTGCCAGCAGCCTCACTAGCGGGAGTACCAATGAGCAGTTCTTC
NA	TRBV28	TRBJ2-7	NA	CASRDSGGSLHSYEQYF	TGTGCCAGCAGGGACTCAGGGGGGTCTCTTCACTCCTACGAGCAGTACTTC
NA	TRBV24-1	TRBJ2-7	NA	CATSGQGSYEQYF	TGTGCCACCAGTGGCCAGGGATCCTACGAGCAGTACTTC
NA	TRBV6-5	TRBJ2-2	NA	CASSATSFPGELFF	TGTGCCAGCAGCGCGACTAGTTTCCCCGGGGAGCTGTTTTTT
NA	TRBV28	TRBJ2-3	once	CASSLSSVGTDTQYF	TGTGCCAGCAGTTTATCTTCGGTCGGCACAGATACGCAGTATTTT
TRBD1	TRBV28	TRBJ1-5	once	CASRGTGGFYSNQPQHF	TGTGCCAGCAGGGGGACAGGGGGCTTTTATAGCAATCAGCCCCAGCATTTT
TRBD1	TRBV18	TRBJ2-1	NA	CASSRLDREEQFF	TGTGCCAGCTCACGTCTGGACAGGGAGGAGCAGTTCTTC
TRBD1	TRBV28	TRBJ2-1	NA	CASSSRDRGFGEQFF	TGTGCCAGCAGTTCCCGAGACAGGGGGTTTGGTGAGCAGTTCTTC
TRBD1	TRBV7-2	TRBJ2-7	NA	CASSFDRGGDEQYF	TGTGCCAGCAGCTTCGACAGGGGAGGCGACGAGCAGTACTTC
NA	TRBV28	TRBJ2-7	NA	CASSPRAGLYEQYF	TGTGCCAGCAGTCCGAGGGCTGGTCTCTACGAGCAGTACTTC
TRBD1	TRBV30	TRBJ1-4	NA	CAWSVRKNRGPEKLFF	TGTGCCTGGAGTGTAAGGAAGAACAGGGGGCCTGAAAAACTGTTTTTT
TRBD2	TRBV20-1	TRBJ2-1	NA	CSASSGPTYNEQFF	TGCAGTGCTAGTAGCGGGCCTACCTACAATGAGCAGTTCTTC
TRBD1	TRBV5-1	TRBJ1-4	few	CASSLGTGGEKLFF	TGCGCCAGCAGCTTGGGGACAGGTGGTGAAAAACTGTTTTTT
TRBD1	TRBV7-9	TRBJ1-4	NA	CASTKDRVNEKLFF	TGTGCCAGCACCAAGGACAGGGTAAATGAAAAACTGTTTTTT
TRBD2	TRBV7-2	TRBJ2-1	NA	CASSLEREDYNEQFF	TGTGCCAGCAGCTTAGAACGGGAGGACTACAATGAGCAGTTCTTC
NA	TRBV6-5	TRBJ2-1	few	CASSSGTYNEQFF	TGTGCCAGCAGCTCCGGGACTTACAATGAGCAGTTCTTC
NA	TRBV5-1	TRBJ2-1	NA	CASSLEVRVREQFF	TGCGCCAGCAGCTTGGAGGTTCGGGTCCGTGAGCAGTTCTTC
NA	TRBV18	TRBJ2-7	NA	CASSPDLRDEQYF	TGTGCCAGCTCACCCGACTTGAGGGACGAGCAGTACTTC
TRBD1	TRBV13	TRBJ1-1	NA	CASSLRLGQGWMNTEAFF	TGTGCCAGCAGCCTACGCCTGGGACAGGGGTGGATGAACACTGAAGCTTTCTTT
TRBD1	TRBV7-6	TRBJ2-2	NA	CASSRDSPNTGELFF	TGTGCCAGCAGCCGGGACAGCCCGAACACCGGGGAGCTGTTTTTT
TRBD1	TRBV5-1	TRBJ1-1	NA	CASSLEETGGRGTFF	TGCGCCAGCAGCTTAGAAGAAACAGGGGGCAGAGGAACTTTCTTT
TRBD2	TRBV18	TRBJ2-3	NA	CASSPTSGRTDTQYF	TGTGCCAGCTCACCGACTAGCGGGAGAACAGATACGCAGTATTTT
NA	TRBV6-5	TRBJ1-1	NA	CASKWVEVNTEAFF	TGTGCCAGCAAATGGGTGGAGGTGAACACTGAAGCTTTCTTT
NA	TRBV4-1	TRBJ1-1	NA	CASSPPAPGRGVEAFF	TGCGCCAGCAGCCCGCCGGCCCCGGGCAGGGGAGTCGAAGCTTTCTTT
NA	TRBV21-1	TRBJ2-2	NA	CASSNGPTSNTGELFF	TGTGCCAGCAGCAATGGGCCCACCTCGAACACCGGGGAGCTGTTTTTT